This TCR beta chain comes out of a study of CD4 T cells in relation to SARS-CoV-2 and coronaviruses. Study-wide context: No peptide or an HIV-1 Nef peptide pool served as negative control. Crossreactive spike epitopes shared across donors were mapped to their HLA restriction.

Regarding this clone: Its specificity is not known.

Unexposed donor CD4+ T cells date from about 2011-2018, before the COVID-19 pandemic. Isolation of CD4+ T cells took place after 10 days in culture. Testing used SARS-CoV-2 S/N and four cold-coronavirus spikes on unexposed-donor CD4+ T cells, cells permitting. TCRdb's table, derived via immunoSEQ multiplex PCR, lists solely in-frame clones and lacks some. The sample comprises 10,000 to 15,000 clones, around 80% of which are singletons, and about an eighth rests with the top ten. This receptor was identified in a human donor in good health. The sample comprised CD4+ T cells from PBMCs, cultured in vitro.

The CDR3: CASSQSSPDRLIRSGANVLTF. In nucleotides, the CDR3 is TGCGCCAGCAGTCAGTCCTCGCCAGACAGGCTAATCCGCTCTGGGGCCAACGTCCTGACTTTC. The rearrangement joins TRBV23-1 to TRBJ2-6; tentatively, D is TRBD1 (6 bases). TRBV23-1 qualifies as an ORF whose function is uncertain. CDR3 length: 21 amino acids. V was shortened by 3 bases and J by 0 bases, with 24 bases between the two germline ends.